Below are 28 T cell receptor beta chains sequenced from a single sample in a study of low-dose radiotherapy and immunotherapy resistance in tumors. TRAV and TRBV primers primed cDNA for both TCRalpha and TCRbeta. TCR amplification used about 20 PCR cycles, a constant-region primer and a V-primer adapter. TCRdb processed the reads anew with MiXCR; each CDR3 protein has one entry. The data contain around 79,000 distinct CDR3 sequences, 18% of them singletons. The time point: before trial treatment. The specimen was PBMCs, collected before treatment. Receptors were obtained from a male donor with prostate cancer.

This clonotype was picked up many times. The chain employs TRBV28 and TRBJ1-1; 7 bases agree with TRBD1. The V segment lost 4 bases and the J segment 0 bases; nucleotides outside the gene matches: 5. CDR1 and CDR2 from the germline V gene are MDHEN and SYDVKM. There are 15 residues in the CDR3. The CDR3 region is CASSSEGGVNTEAFF. CDR3 DNA: TGTGCCAGCAGTTCAGAAGGGGGCGTGAACACTGAAGCTTTCTTT.

Comments on this clonotype: A read error is likely here: a far larger clone is one base away. V and J are TRBV5-4 and TRBJ1-1; D remains unclear. V was trimmed by 4 bases and J by 1 base, leaving 8 bases between them. The CDR3 runs to 13 residues. Germline V CDR1 and CDR2: SGHNT, YYREEE (reference sequence). The CDR3 DNA reads TGTGCCAGCAGCCTAAAAGGGAACACTGAAGCTTTCTTT. Its protein is CASSLKGNTEAFF.

This clonotype has ten or more counts. This chain connects TRBV12-3 or TRBV12-4 to TRBJ2-1; TRBD2 aligns across 11 bases. The CDR3 totals 18 residues. Germline trimming cut 4 bases from V and 5 bases from J; bases unmatched to any gene: 13. CDR3 coding DNA: TGTGCCAGCAGTTGGGGGACTAGCGGACAAGGGAGCGACAATGAGCAGTTCTTC. It translates to CASSWGTSGQGSDNEQFF.

This clonotype was detected ten times or more. This chain connects TRBV18 to TRBJ2-2, with D perhaps matching TRBD1 (6 bases). V was trimmed by 4 bases and J by 6 bases, leaving 12 bases between them. CDR3 length equals 14 residues. Germline values: CDR1 KGHSH, CDR2 LQKENI. CDR3 sequence: CASSRQTGSGELFF. The CDR3 nucleotides read TGTGCCAGCTCACGACAAACAGGGTCCGGGGAGCTGTTTTTT.

This clonotype occurred many times. The chain couples TRBV7-9 to TRBJ2-5, with 10 bases matching TRBD1. Germline-derived CDR1 and CDR2 are SEHNR and FQNEAQ (reference sequence). J gave up 4 bases and V 5 bases, and 7 bases lay outside the gene matches. This CDR3 has 15 amino acids. CDR3 sequence reads: CASSIPGQGTETQYF. CDR3 nucleotides: TGTGCCAGCAGCATTCCGGGACAGGGGACAGAGACCCAGTACTTC.

The rearrangement joins TRBV5-3 to TRBJ2-7; D may correspond to TRBD1 or TRBD2 (6 bases each). TRBV5-3 is recorded as an ORF, its role being uncertain. The CDR3 loop spans 16 amino acids. Trimming pared 8 bases from V and 5 bases from J, leaving 26 bases between. CDR3: CASSARDPDRFHEQYF. Written as DNA, the CDR3 is TGTGCCAGCAGCGCGCGGGACCCCGACAGGTTCCACGAGCAGTACTTC.

The chain is built from TRBV3-1 and TRBJ1-2; unclear D gene. The CDR3 spans 15 residues. Germline-derived CDR1 and CDR2 are LGHDT and YNNKEL (reference sequence). The V and J ends lost 3 bases and 4 bases respectively, with 15 bases between them. CDR3 nucleotide sequence: TGTGCCAGCAGCCACCGACGGACGGACCGCTATGGCTACACCTTC. It is translated as CASSHRRTDRYGYTF.

This clonotype was counted ten times or more. J is TRBJ2-7 and V is TRBV9; 8 bases agree with TRBD2. V dropped 3 bases and J dropped 8; count of bases not matched to a gene: 10. The V gene's germline CDR1 is SGDLS and CDR2 YYNGEE. This CDR3 is built from 14 residues. CDR3 amino acids: CASSGGLGGGKQYF. CDR3 coding DNA: TGTGCCAGCAGCGGGGGACTAGGCGGGGGAAAGCAGTACTTC.

This chain joins TRBV28 and TRBJ2-1, with TRBD1 matching over 7 bases. Per germline, CDR1 MDHEN and CDR2 SYDVKM. V shed 7 bases, J shed 5 bases, and the junction held 8 bases outside the gene matches. CDR3 length: 14 residues. In DNA, the CDR3 is TGTGCCAGCACTTCCGGACAGGATCACAATGAGCAGTTCTTC. It encodes CASTSGQDHNEQFF. The full variable domain, rest sourced from reference TRBV28 and TRBJ2-1, is DVKVTQSSRYLVKRTGEKVFLECVQDMDHENMFWYRQDPGLGLRLIYFSYDVKMKEKGDIPEGYSVSREKKERFSLILESASTNQTSMYLCASTSGQDHNEQFFGPGTRLTVL.

As regards this clonotype: A far larger clone is one base from this, pointing to a likely read error. The V and J genes are TRBV4-1 and TRBJ2-1, with 10 bases aligning to TRBD2. J lost 10 bases, V lost 1 base, and 13 bases had no gene match. Per germline, CDR1 MGHRA and CDR2 YSYEKL. This CDR3 is built from 17 residues. CDR3 protein: CASSQGGSGTSVYEQFF. In DNA form, the CDR3 reads TGCGCCAGCAGCCAAGGTGGGTCCGGGACTAGCGTCTACGAGCAGTTCTTC.

J is TRBJ2-4 and V is TRBV6-1; TRBD1 aligns across 9 bases. The germline CDR1 and CDR2 sequences are MNHNS and SASEGT. CDR3 length: 16 residues. V was pared by 6 bases and J by 8 bases, with 14 bases of the junction left unmatched. The CDR3 nucleotides are TGTGCCAGCAGCCCCGGTTACAGGGGGCTTCCGGACATTCAGTACTTC. Protein sequence: CASSPGYRGLPDIQYF.

This clonotype has at least ten counts. The chain uses TRBV3-1 and TRBJ2-7; D is unresolved. The CDR3 extends over 14 amino acids. CDR1 LGHDT and CDR2 YNNKEL come from the germline V gene (reference sequence). With 6 bases removed from V and 5 bases from J, the gap between germline ends came to 17 bases. The CDR3 reads CASSRGAIGHEQYF. The CDR3, as DNA: TGTGCCAGCAGTCGCGGAGCGATAGGACACGAGCAGTACTTC.

As to this clonotype: A single base is all that separates this from a far larger clone, so a read error is likely. V gene TRBV5-1 combines with J gene TRBJ2-7, with D maybe TRBD2 (5 bases). Trimming removed 0 bases at V and 7 bases at J, with 14 bases between. CDR1 is SGHRS, CDR2 YFSETQ, per germline. There are 14 residues in the CDR3. The CDR3 is CASSLDYAGYEQYF. The CDR3 region has the DNA TGCGCCAGCAGCTTGGATTATGCGGGCTATGAGCAGTACTTC.

This clonotype appeared many times. The rearrangement links TRBV19 to TRBJ2-3, with 7 bases that match TRBD1. Per the germline V gene, CDR1 is LNHDA and CDR2 is SQIVND (reference sequence). Trimming cost V 7 bases and J 2 bases; bases outside gene matches: 9. There are 15 residues in the CDR3. DNA of the CDR3: TGTGCCAGTACAAAAGGACAGGCATCCACAGATACGCAGTATTTT. Its translation is CASTKGQASTDTQYF.

At least ten counts were recorded for this clonotype. The V gene is TRBV20-1, the J gene TRBJ2-7, with 7 bases aligning to TRBD1. V lost 0 bases to trimming and J lost 6 bases; unmatched junction nucleotides: 5. Germline V gives CDR1 DFQATT, CDR2 SNEGSKA (reference sequence). This CDR3 is 13 amino acids long. The CDR3 loop is CSARDQAGGEQYF. The CDR3 nucleotides are TGCAGTGCTAGAGATCAGGCAGGGGGCGAGCAGTACTTC.

This clonotype showed up many times. The chain uses TRBV5-6 and TRBJ2-7, with 7 positions matching TRBD1. The CDR3 is 14 amino acids. The germline V gene encodes CDR1 SGHDT and CDR2 YYEEEE. V lost 0 bases and J lost 5; bases outside the gene matches: 5. CDR3 nucleotide sequence: TGTGCCAGCAGCTTGGTCAGGGGGATCCACGAGCAGTACTTC. Protein product: CASSLVRGIHEQYF.

This clonotype showed up many times. The rearrangement uses TRBV5-1 and TRBJ2-3; D assignment may be TRBD1 or TRBD2 (5 bases each). V shed 7 bases and J shed 2 bases, with 20 bases lying between them. Germline V gives CDR1 SGHRS, CDR2 YFSETQ. The CDR3 covers 16 residues. For the CDR3, the DNA is TGCGCCAGCGGGAGAGGGTCGGGGCAGAACACAGATACGCAGTATTTT. Its protein is CASGRGSGQNTDTQYF.

V and J are TRBV19 and TRBJ2-6, with D possibly TRBD1 on 6 matching bases. Between the trimmed V and J ends, which lost 4 bases and 3 bases, there was a span of 10 bases. CDR1 and CDR2 (germline): LNHDA, SQIVND (reference sequence). There are 15 residues in the CDR3. DNA for the CDR3: TGTGCCAGTAGTAATGGGGGCTTTGGGGCCAACGTCCTGACTTTC. Protein sequence: CASSNGGFGANVLTF.

Worth noting for this clonotype: One end of the junction is discordant with germline, which a read error may explain. V gene TRBV4-1 combines with J gene TRBJ1-1; TRBD1 might be the D (5 bases). This CDR3 is built from 14 residues. Germline CDR1 and CDR2: MGHRA and YSYEKL. The CDR3 reads CASIQVGAGTEAFF. The CDR3 nucleotides are TGCGCCAGCATCCAAGTCGGGGCAGGCACTGAAGCTTTCTTT.

In this sample, this clonotype turned up many times. The chain employs TRBV14 and TRBJ2-3, with 11 nucleotides matching TRBD2. The CDR3 spans 16 residues. Germline CDR1 SGHDN, CDR2 FVKESK. J lost 0 bases, V lost 3 bases, and 2 bases had no gene match. CDR3 coding DNA: TGTGCCAGCAGCCAGGGACTAGCGGCTAGCACAGATACGCAGTATTTT. This sequence encodes CASSQGLAASTDTQYF.

This clonotype occurred many times. The chain combines TRBV7-2 with TRBJ2-7; D unresolved. This CDR3 spans 15 amino acids. Germline CDR1 reads SGHTA; CDR2 reads FQGNSA. Trimming took 4 bases from V and 4 from J, leaving 17 bases between them. The CDR3 is CASSYSFEPYYEQYF. The CDR3 bases are TGTGCCAGCAGCTATTCGTTCGAGCCCTATTACGAGCAGTACTTC.

In the case of this clonotype: A read error likely explains this, since a far larger clone differs by one base. This chain joins TRBV6-1 and TRBJ2-1, with unresolved D. Trimming removed 5 bases from V and 10 bases from J, with 21 bases in between. Germline loops: CDR1 MNHNS, CDR2 SASEGT. The CDR3 sequence is 15 residues long. The CDR3 DNA reads as TGTGCCAGCAGTCCCGTGAAGGGTCGAGCTTGGGAGCAGTTCTTC. Its protein is CASSPVKGRAWEQFF.

This clonotype was found a few times. The limits of the CDR3 on the DNA are not certain, so only TCRdb's listed CDR3 is given. The rearrangement joins TRBV4-1 to TRBJ2-3; no DNA check was done on the table's D call, TRBD2. Counting both end residues, the CDR3 totals 24 amino acids. The V gene's germline CDR1 is MGHRA and CDR2 YSYEKL. The CDR3 sequence is CASTNQTSMYLCAIGTSGTDTQYF.

The chain links TRBV27 to TRBJ2-3, with D maybe TRBD2 (5 bases). The CDR3 is 14 residues long. The germline CDR1 and CDR2 sequences are MNHEY and SMNVEV (reference sequence). V was clipped by 0 bases and J by 6 bases, with 10 bases between them. CDR3 protein: CASSLSGIADTQYF. The CDR3 DNA is TGTGCCAGCAGTTTATCCGGGATAGCGGATACGCAGTATTTT.

V gene TRBV20-1 combines with J gene TRBJ1-2; 9 nucleotides agree with TRBD1. Germline V CDR1 and CDR2: DFQATT, SNEGSKA (reference sequence). V trimming: 3 bases; J trimming: 8 bases; junction bases outside the gene matches: 4. The CDR3 runs 12 residues. CDR3 amino acids: CSASRQGGGYTF. CDR3 DNA sequence: TGCAGTGCTAGTAGACAGGGGGGAGGCTACACCTTC.

This clonotype was counted only a few times. V gene TRBV5-1 combines with J gene TRBJ2-7, with D possibly being TRBD2 (7 bases). Trimming pared 3 bases from V and 3 bases from J, leaving 10 bases between. Germline V gene data show CDR1 as SGHRS and CDR2 as YFSETQ. The CDR3 sequence is 13 residues long. The CDR3 nucleotides are TGCGCCAGCAGCTACAGGGACTACTACGAGCAGTACTTC. Its translation is CASSYRDYYEQYF.

This clonotype occurred many times. The CDR3 coding sequence is TGCGCCAGCAGCCAAGATAACACCGGGACGGTGAACACTGAAGCTTTCTTT. It specifies CASSQDNTGTVNTEAFF. The V and J genes are TRBV4-1 and TRBJ1-1; D perhaps matches TRBD1 (5 bases). V was pared by 0 bases and J by 0 bases, with 14 bases between. Germline-derived CDR1 and CDR2 are MGHRA and YSYEKL. The CDR3 totals 17 residues.

This clonotype was observed many times. The V call is TRBV28, the J call TRBJ1-3; D is unresolved. The germline V gene has CDR1 MDHEN and CDR2 SYDVKM. The CDR3 runs 15 residues. Trimming took 6 bases from V and 4 from J, leaving 16 bases between them. The CDR3 DNA follows: TGTGCCAGCAGGGGATCAGGTTCCCGAGGAAACACCATATATTTT. It codes for CASRGSGSRGNTIYF.